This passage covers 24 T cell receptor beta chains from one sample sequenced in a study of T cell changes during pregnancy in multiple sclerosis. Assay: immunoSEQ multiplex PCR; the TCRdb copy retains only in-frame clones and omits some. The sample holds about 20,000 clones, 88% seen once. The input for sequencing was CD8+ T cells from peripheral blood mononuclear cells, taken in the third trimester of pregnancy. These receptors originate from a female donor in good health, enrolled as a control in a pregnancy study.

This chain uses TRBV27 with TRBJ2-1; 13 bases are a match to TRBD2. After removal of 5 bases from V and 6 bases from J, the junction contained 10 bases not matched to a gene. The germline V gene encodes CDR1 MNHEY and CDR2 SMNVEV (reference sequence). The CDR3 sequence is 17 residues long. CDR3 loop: CASSPLTSGGLVNEQFF. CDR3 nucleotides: TGTGCCAGCAGTCCGTTGACTAGCGGGGGGCTCGTCAATGAGCAGTTCTTC.

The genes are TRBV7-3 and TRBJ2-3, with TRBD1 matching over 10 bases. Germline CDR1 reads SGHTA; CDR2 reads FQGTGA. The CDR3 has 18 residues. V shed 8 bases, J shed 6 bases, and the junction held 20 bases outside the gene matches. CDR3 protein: CASCPPRSGTGDGDTQYF. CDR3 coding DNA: TGTGCCAGCTGCCCACCTAGATCCGGGACAGGGGACGGGGATACGCAGTATTTT.

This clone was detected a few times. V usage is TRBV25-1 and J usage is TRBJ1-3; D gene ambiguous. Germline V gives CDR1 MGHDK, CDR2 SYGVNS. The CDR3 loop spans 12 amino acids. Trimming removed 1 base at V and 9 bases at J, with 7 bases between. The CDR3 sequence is CASSELGRTIYF. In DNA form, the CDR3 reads TGTGCCAGCAGTGAATTGGGCCGCACCATATATTTT.

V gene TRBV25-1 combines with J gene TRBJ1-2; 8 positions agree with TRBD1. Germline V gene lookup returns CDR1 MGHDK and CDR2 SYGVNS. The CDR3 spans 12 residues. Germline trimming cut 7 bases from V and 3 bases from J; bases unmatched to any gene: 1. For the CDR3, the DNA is TGTGCCAGCATGGACAGGGACTATGGCTACACCTTC. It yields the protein CASMDRDYGYTF.

The CDR3 DNA follows: TGCGCCAGCAGCCAAGATGGGGGGGCTGGGGCCAACGTCCTGACTTTC. Amino acids: CASSQDGGAGANVLTF. This chain joins TRBV4-3 and TRBJ2-6; TRBD2 matches at 7 bases. The J segment lost 2 bases and the V segment lost 0 bases, leaving 1 base of the junction unmatched. Per germline, CDR1 LGHNA and CDR2 YSLEER. The CDR3 sequence is 16 residues long.

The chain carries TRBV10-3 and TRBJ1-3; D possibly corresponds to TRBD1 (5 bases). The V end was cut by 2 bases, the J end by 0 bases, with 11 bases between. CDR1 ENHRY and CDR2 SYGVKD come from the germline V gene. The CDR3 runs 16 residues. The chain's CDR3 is CAISELMDISGNTIYF. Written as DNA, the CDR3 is TGTGCCATCAGTGAGCTCATGGACATCTCTGGAAACACCATATATTTT.

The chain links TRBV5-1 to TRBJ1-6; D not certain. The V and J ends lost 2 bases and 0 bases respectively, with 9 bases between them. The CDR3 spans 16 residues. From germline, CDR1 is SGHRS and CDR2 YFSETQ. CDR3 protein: CASSFSLSSYNSPLHF. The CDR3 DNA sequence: TGCGCCAGCAGCTTTTCCCTAAGCTCCTATAATTCACCCCTCCACTTT.

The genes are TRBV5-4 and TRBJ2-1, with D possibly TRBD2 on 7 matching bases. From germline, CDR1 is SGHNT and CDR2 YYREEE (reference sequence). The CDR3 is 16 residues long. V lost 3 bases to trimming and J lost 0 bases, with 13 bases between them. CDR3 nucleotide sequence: TGTGCCAGCAGCTCCGGGGGGCCCAGCTCCTACAATGAGCAGTTCTTC. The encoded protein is CASSSGGPSSYNEQFF.

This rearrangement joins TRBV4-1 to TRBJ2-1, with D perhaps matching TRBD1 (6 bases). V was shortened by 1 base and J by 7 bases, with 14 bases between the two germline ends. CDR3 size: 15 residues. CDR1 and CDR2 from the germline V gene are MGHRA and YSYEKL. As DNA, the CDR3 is TGCGCCAGCAGCCAAGTCAACAGGGAAAATAATGAGCAGTTCTTC. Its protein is CASSQVNRENNEQFF.

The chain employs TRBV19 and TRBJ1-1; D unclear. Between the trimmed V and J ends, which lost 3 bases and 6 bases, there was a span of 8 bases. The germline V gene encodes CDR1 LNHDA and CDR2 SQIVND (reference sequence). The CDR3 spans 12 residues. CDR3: CASSISPPEAFF. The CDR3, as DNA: TGTGCCAGTAGTATTTCTCCCCCTGAAGCTTTCTTT.

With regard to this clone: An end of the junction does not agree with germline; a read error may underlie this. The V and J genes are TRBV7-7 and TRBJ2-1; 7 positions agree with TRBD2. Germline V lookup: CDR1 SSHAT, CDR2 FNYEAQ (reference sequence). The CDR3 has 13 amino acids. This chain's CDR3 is CASRATSGGEQFF. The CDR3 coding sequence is TGTGCTAGCAGGGCTACCTCGGGGGGTGAGCAGTTCTTC.

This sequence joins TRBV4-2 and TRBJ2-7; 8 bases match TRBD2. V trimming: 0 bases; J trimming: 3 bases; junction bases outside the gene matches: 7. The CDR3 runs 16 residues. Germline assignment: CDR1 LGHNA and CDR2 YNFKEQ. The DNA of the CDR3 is TGTGCCAGCAGCCAAGAAATAGCGGGGTCAGACTACGAGCAGTACTTC. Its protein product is CASSQEIAGSDYEQYF.

This CDR3 reads CASSLGGGSYEQYF. CDR3 nucleotides: TGCGCCAGCAGCTTGGGCGGGGGGTCATACGAGCAGTACTTC. The chain is built from TRBV5-1 and TRBJ2-7; 8 positions match TRBD2. V gave up 0 bases and J gave up 4 bases; unmatched junction bases: 3. The CDR3 covers 14 residues. Looked up from germline, CDR1 is SGHRS and CDR2 is YFSETQ.

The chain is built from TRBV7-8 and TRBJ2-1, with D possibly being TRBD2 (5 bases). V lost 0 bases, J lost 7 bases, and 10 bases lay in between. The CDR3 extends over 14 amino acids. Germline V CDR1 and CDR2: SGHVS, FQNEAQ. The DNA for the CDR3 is TGTGCCAGCAGCTTAGCAGGGTCGGGGAATGAGCAGTTCTTC. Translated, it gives CASSLAGSGNEQFF. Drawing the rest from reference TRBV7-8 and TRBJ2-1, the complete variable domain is GAGVSQSPRYKVAKRGQDVALRCDPISGHVSLFWYQQALGQGPEFLTYFQNEAQLDKSGLPSDRFFAERPEGSVSTLKIQRTQQEDSAVYLCASSLAGSGNEQFFGPGTRLTVL.

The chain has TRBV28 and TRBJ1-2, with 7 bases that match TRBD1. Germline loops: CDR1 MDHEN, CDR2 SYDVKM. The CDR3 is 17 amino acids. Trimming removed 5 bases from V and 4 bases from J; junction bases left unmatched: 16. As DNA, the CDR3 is TGTGCCAGCAGTCGCCCTCCAACAGGGGAAGGGGGCTATGGCTACACCTTC. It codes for CASSRPPTGEGGYGYTF.

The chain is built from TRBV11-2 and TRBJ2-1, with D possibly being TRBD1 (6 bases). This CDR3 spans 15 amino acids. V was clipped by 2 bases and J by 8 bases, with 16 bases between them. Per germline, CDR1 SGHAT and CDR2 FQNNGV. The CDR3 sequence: CASSLITPQGDEQFF. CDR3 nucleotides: TGTGCCAGCAGCTTAATAACCCCACAGGGAGATGAGCAGTTCTTC.

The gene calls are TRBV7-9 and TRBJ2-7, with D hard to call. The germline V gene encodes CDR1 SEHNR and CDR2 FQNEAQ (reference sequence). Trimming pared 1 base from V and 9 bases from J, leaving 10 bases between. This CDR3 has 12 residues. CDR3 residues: CASSLDNLGQYF. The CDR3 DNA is TGTGCCAGCAGCTTAGATAACCTAGGGCAGTACTTC. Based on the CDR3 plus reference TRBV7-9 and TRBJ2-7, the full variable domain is DTGVSQNPRHKITKRGQNVTFRCDPISEHNRLYWYRQTLGQGPEFLTYFQNEAQLEKSRLLSDRFSAERPKGSFSTLEIQRTEQGDSAMYLCASSLDNLGQYFGPGTRLTVT.

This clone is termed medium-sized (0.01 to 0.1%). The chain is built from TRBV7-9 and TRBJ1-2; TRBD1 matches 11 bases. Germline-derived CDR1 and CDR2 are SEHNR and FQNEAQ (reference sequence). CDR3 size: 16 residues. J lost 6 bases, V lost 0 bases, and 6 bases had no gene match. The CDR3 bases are TGTGCCAGCAGCTTAGCCCCGGGACAGGGGGAAGATGGCTACACCTTC. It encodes CASSLAPGQGEDGYTF. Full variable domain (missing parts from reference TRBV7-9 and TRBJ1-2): DTGVSQNPRHKITKRGQNVTFRCDPISEHNRLYWYRQTLGQGPEFLTYFQNEAQLEKSRLLSDRFSAERPKGSFSTLEIQRTEQGDSAMYLCASSLAPGQGEDGYTFGSGTRLTVV.

CDR3 sequence reads: CAYDREKANTEAFF. The CDR3 DNA reads as TGTGCGTACGACAGGGAAAAGGCGAACACTGAAGCTTTCTTT. The chain recombines TRBV30 with TRBJ1-1; 7 bases fit TRBD1. The CDR3 has 14 amino acids. CDR1 is GTSNPN and CDR2 is SVGIG in the germline V gene (reference sequence).

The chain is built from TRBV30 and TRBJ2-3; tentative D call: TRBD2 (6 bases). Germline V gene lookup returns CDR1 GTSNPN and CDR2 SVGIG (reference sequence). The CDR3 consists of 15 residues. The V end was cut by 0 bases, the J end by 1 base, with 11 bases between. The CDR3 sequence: CAWSVLPGGTDTQYF. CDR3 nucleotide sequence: TGTGCCTGGAGTGTACTACCGGGGGGCACAGATACGCAGTATTTT.

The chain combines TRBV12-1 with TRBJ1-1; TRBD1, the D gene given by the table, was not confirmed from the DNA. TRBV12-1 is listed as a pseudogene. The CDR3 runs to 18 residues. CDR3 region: CASSLTGTEKVVITEAFF. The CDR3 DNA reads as TGTGCCAGCAGCCTAACCGGGACAGAGAAGGTTGTGATCACTGAAGCTTTCTTT.

This CDR3 is CASRSGLAGPNEQFF. In DNA form, the CDR3 reads TGTGCCAGCAGGTCGGGACTAGCGGGACCCAATGAGCAGTTCTTC. The rearrangement uses TRBV6-6 and TRBJ2-1; 13 bases fit TRBD2. Trimming at V came to 6 bases and at J to 6 bases, leaving 5 bases not matched to a gene. Germline CDR1 is MNHNY and CDR2 is SVGAGI (reference sequence). The CDR3 is made up of 15 amino acids.

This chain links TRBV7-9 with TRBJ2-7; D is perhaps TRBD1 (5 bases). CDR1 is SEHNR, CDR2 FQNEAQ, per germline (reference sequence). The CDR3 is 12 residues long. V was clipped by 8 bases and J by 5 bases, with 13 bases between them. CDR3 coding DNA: TGTGCCAGCGGCCCAGGGCTCAACGAGCAGTACTTC. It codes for CASGPGLNEQYF.

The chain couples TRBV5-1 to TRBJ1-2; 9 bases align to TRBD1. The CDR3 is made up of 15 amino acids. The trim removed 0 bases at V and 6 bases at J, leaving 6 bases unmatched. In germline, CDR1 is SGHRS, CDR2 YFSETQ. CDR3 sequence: CASSLGKYRGHGYTF. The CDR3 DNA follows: TGCGCCAGCAGCTTGGGGAAGTACAGGGGGCATGGCTACACCTTC.